What follows are 15 T cell receptor beta chains derived from one specimen sequenced in a study of OX40 agonist ivuxolimab in advanced cancers. Libraries came from the immunoSEQ multiplex PCR assay. TCRdb limited this immuneACCESS table to in-frame rearrangements with V and J called. A share of clones is missing; checked studies link under half to unresolved V genes, and the rest is unexplained. In this sample the table shows tens of thousands of clones, around nine tenths of which occur a single time. The ten largest account for over 15% of the sample. The sample here was CD4+ or CD8+ T cells sorted from blood, taken in a trial of the OX40 agonist ivuxolimab. All receptors come from an adult with an advanced solid tumor such as melanoma, head and neck, liver or kidney cancer.

The chain carries TRBV4-3 and TRBJ1-2; D not certain. The germline V gene has CDR1 LGHNA and CDR2 YSLEER. CDR3 length: 12 residues. Trimming removed 0 bases at V and 7 bases at J, with 6 bases between. The CDR3 sequence is CASSQEGSGYTF. CDR3 in DNA: TGCGCCAGCAGCCAAGAGGGCTCTGGCTACACCTTC.

The V gene is TRBV6-5, the J gene TRBJ1-2; D remains unclear. CDR1 MNHEY and CDR2 SVGAGI come from the germline V gene. This CDR3 has 13 residues. Deletions cut 2 bases from V and 0 bases from J, with 4 bases between. CDR3 residues: CASSYLANYGYTF. CDR3 sequence (DNA): TGTGCCAGCAGTTACCTTGCTAACTATGGCTACACCTTC.

The chain carries TRBV4-1 and TRBJ1-3; 7 positions agree with TRBD1. This CDR3 comprises 17 residues. The ends lost 0 bases at V and 4 bases at J; junction bases unmatched: 9. Per the germline V gene, CDR1 is MGHRA and CDR2 is YSYEKL. CDR3 nucleotides: TGCGCCAGCAGCCAAGAGGGGCCCGGGACAGAAGGAAACACCATATATTTT. Translated, it gives CASSQEGPGTEGNTIYF.

The chain is built from TRBV28 and TRBJ2-7; possibly TRBD1 for D (6 bases). This CDR3 is 12 amino acids long. CDR1 is MDHEN, CDR2 SYDVKM, per germline. The germline V and J ends were trimmed by 6 bases and 3 bases, with 9 bases remaining between them. The CDR3 DNA reads TGTGCCAGCAGCTGGGGGCTCTACGAGCAGTACTTC. Translating it yields CASSWGLYEQYF.

This rearrangement joins TRBV7-8 to TRBJ2-3; D call uncertain. The CDR3 totals 11 residues. Trimming removed 5 bases from V and 3 bases from J, with 3 bases in between. Germline lookup yields CDR1 SGHVS and CDR2 FQNEAQ. CDR3 loop: CASSPTDTQYF. The CDR3 DNA is TGTGCCAGCAGCCCGACAGATACGCAGTATTTT. Using reference TRBV7-8 and TRBJ2-3 for the parts outside the CDR3, the full variable domain is GAGVSQSPRYKVAKRGQDVALRCDPISGHVSLFWYQQALGQGPEFLTYFQNEAQLDKSGLPSDRFFAERPEGSVSTLKIQRTQQEDSAVYLCASSPTDTQYFGPGTRLTVL.

The rearrangement uses TRBV10-3 and TRBJ2-2, with 8 bases aligning to TRBD2. This CDR3 contains 15 residues. The V and J ends lost 3 bases and 7 bases, in that order; junction bases with no gene match: 7. The germline CDR1 and CDR2 sequences are ENHRY and SYGVKD. The CDR3 nucleotides read TGTGCCATCAGTGACTTCGGACTAGCTGACGGGGAGCTGTTTTTT. Its translation: CAISDFGLADGELFF.

Here the CDR3 reads CASGTPVFLHF. CDR3 nucleotides: TGTGCCAGCGGGACCCCTGTATTCCTCCACTTT. The rearrangement links TRBV19 to TRBJ1-6, with D tentatively TRBD1 (5 bases). CDR3 length equals 11 residues. CDR1 and CDR2 (germline): LNHDA, SQIVND (reference sequence). Trimming cost V 9 bases and J 15 bases, with 15 bases left between them.

This clone appeared once. The chain is built from TRBV9 and TRBJ2-1, with 7 bases that match TRBD2. The J segment lost 1 base and the V segment lost 0 bases, leaving 10 bases of the junction unmatched. Germline V gene lookup returns CDR1 SGDLS and CDR2 YYNGEE. The CDR3 sequence is 18 residues long. The CDR3 DNA reads as TGTGCCAGCAGCGTAGAGTCGGCGGGAGAGTGGTCCTACAATGAGCAGTTCTTC. The encoded protein is CASSVESAGEWSYNEQFF.

J is TRBJ2-5 and V is TRBV10-2; D not resolved. CDR1 is WSHSY, CDR2 SAAADI, per germline. Trimming took 4 bases from V and 0 from J, leaving 6 bases between them. This CDR3 has 13 amino acids. CDR3 nucleotide sequence: TGCGCCAGCAGTGCCGACAACCAAGAGACCCAGTACTTC. Its translation: CASSADNQETQYF.

V and J are TRBV4-3 and TRBJ2-7, with a tentative D call TRBD2 (5 bases). Trimming removed 0 bases at V and 2 bases at J, with 14 bases between. The germline gives CDR1 LGHNA, CDR2 YSLEER. This CDR3 has 16 residues. CDR3 sequence (DNA): TGCGCCAGCAGCCAAGAGGTGGGAGTGGCCCCCTACGAGCAGTACTTC. Translation: CASSQEVGVAPYEQYF.

The rearrangement links TRBV5-6 to TRBJ2-2; 7 nucleotides match TRBD2. CDR1 is SGHDT, CDR2 YYEEEE, per germline. With V trimmed by 2 bases and J by 7 bases, 8 bases remained unmatched. CDR3 length: 15 residues. CDR3 loop: CASSFEGGPYGELFF. The CDR3 nucleotides read TGTGCCAGCAGCTTCGAGGGAGGGCCTTACGGGGAGCTGTTTTTT.

V is TRBV4-3 and J is TRBJ2-2; the D gene is possibly TRBD1 (6 bases). Between the trimmed V and J ends, which lost 0 bases and 6 bases, there was a span of 11 bases. Germline values: CDR1 LGHNA, CDR2 YSLEER. CDR3 length: 15 residues. CDR3 DNA: TGCGCCAGCAGCCAAGATCCCCAGGGGTCCGGGGAGCTGTTTTTT. This gives the protein CASSQDPQGSGELFF.

In this sample, this clone turned up a few times. The chain recombines TRBV10-2 with TRBJ2-2; 7 bases align to TRBD2. The CDR3 sequence is 12 residues long. In germline, CDR1 is WSHSY, CDR2 SAAADI. V lost 7 bases, J lost 5 bases, and 1 base stayed unmatched. The CDR3 loop reads CASTGGTGELFF. In DNA, the CDR3 is TGCGCCAGCACCGGGGGGACCGGGGAGCTGTTTTTT.

This clone was seen only once. A junction end diverges from the germline sequence, so it may reflect a read error. CDR3 DNA sequence: TGTGCCAGCAGCTTCGAGCGGGATGAGGAGTTCTTC. Translation: CASSFERDEEFF. The chain uses TRBV7-9 and TRBJ2-1, with 7 bases fitting TRBD2. Germline V lookup: CDR1 SEHNR, CDR2 FQNEAQ (reference sequence). This CDR3 comprises 12 residues.

The rearrangement uses TRBV5-6 and TRBJ1-2; 7 nucleotides agree with TRBD1. The CDR3 sequence is 14 residues long. Per the germline V gene, CDR1 is SGHDT and CDR2 is YYEEEE. J gave up 5 bases and V 6 bases, and 10 bases lay outside the gene matches. This CDR3 reads CASKSSGTAYGYTF. The CDR3 coding sequence is TGTGCCAGCAAGTCTTCCGGGACAGCGTATGGCTACACCTTC.